Below are 31 T cell receptor beta chains sequenced from a single sample in a study of blood T cell repertoires in COVID-19. Some clones are missing from TCRdb's copy, which holds only in-frame ones; the method was immunoSEQ multiplex PCR. The sample lists around 220,000 clones, 86% seen once, with 10% to 13% in the top ten. Specimen: peripheral blood. These receptor sequences come from a woman between 45 and 65 years old with COVID-19, enrolled during active disease.

This chain joins TRBV14 and TRBJ2-3; 12 bases map to TRBD2. Looked up from germline, CDR1 is SGHDN and CDR2 is FVKESK. The CDR3 covers 19 residues. Trimming cost V 4 bases and J 0 bases; bases outside gene matches: 11. This chain's CDR3 is CASSLRTSGVFSSTDTQYF. In DNA, the CDR3 is TGTGCCAGCAGCCTCCGGACTAGCGGGGTTTTCTCTAGCACAGATACGCAGTATTTT.

The genes are TRBV10-1 and TRBJ1-1, with a weak D call TRBD1 (5 bases). The CDR3 is 14 residues long. The ends were cut back, 2 bases at V and 4 bases at J, with 11 bases in the middle. Germline V gene lookup returns CDR1 WNHNN and CDR2 SYGVQD (reference sequence). The CDR3 reads CASSEAGGGTEAFF. The CDR3 DNA sequence: TGCGCCAGCAGTGAGGCGGGGGGGGGCACTGAAGCTTTCTTT.

J is TRBJ2-7 and V is TRBV5-1; 9 positions agree with TRBD1. The V gene end was trimmed by 0 bases and the J gene end by 10 bases; junction bases not matched to a gene: 5. The CDR3 loop spans 13 amino acids. The germline V gene has CDR1 SGHRS and CDR2 YFSETQ. CDR3 region: CASSLGQGVGQYF. DNA for the CDR3: TGCGCCAGCAGCTTGGGACAGGGGGTAGGTCAGTACTTC.

V usage is TRBV29-1 and J usage is TRBJ2-5, with D hard to call. The V end was cut by 3 bases, the J end by 1 base, with 12 bases between. The V gene's germline CDR1 is SQVTM and CDR2 ANQGSEA. This CDR3 has 14 amino acids. This CDR3 is CSVEAGPLQETQYF. The CDR3 DNA follows: TGCAGCGTTGAGGCAGGCCCCCTCCAAGAGACCCAGTACTTC.

The chain is built from TRBV30 and TRBJ1-3; the D is unclear. This CDR3 contains 15 residues. Germline-derived CDR1 and CDR2 are GTSNPN and SVGIG (reference sequence). With 0 bases removed from V and 3 bases from J, the gap between germline ends came to 12 bases. The CDR3 DNA reads TGTGCCTGGAGTGTCGGAGGGCGTATTGGAAACACCATATATTTT. It specifies CAWSVGGRIGNTIYF. Full variable domain (outside the CDR3, taken from reference TRBV30 and TRBJ1-3): SQTIHQWPATLVQPVGSPLSLECTVEGTSNPNLYWYRQAAGRGLQLLFYSVGIGQISSEVPQNLSASRPQDRQFILSSKKLLLSDSGFYLCAWSVGGRIGNTIYFGEGSWLTVV.

J is TRBJ1-2 and V is TRBV5-1; 7 nucleotides match TRBD1. This CDR3 contains 14 residues. V shed 0 bases, J shed 4 bases, and the junction held 3 bases outside the gene matches. Germline V gives CDR1 SGHRS, CDR2 YFSETQ. The CDR3 bases are TGCGCCAGCAGCTTGGAGACAGGGACCTATGGCTACACCTTC. Residues: CASSLETGTYGYTF.

This clone was picked up a small number of times. The chain employs TRBV11-3 and TRBJ2-7; unclear D gene. The V end was cut by 1 base, the J end by 3 bases, with 7 bases between. Germline lookup yields CDR1 SGHNT and CDR2 YENEEA. The CDR3 has 13 residues. The CDR3 region is CASSLGRHYEQYF. In nucleotides, the CDR3 is TGTGCCAGCAGCTTAGGCAGGCACTACGAGCAGTACTTC.

This clone was recorded once. Here the CDR3 reads CASSREGPQGLYGYTF. In nucleotides, the CDR3 is TGCGCCAGCAGCCGAGAGGGCCCCCAGGGGCTCTATGGCTACACCTTC. The gene calls are TRBV5-1 and TRBJ1-2; weak D call: TRBD1 (6 bases). V lost 4 bases to trimming and J lost 4 bases, with 20 bases between them. The CDR3 spans 16 residues. From germline, CDR1 is SGHRS and CDR2 YFSETQ.

The chain carries TRBV19 and TRBJ1-1; weak D call: TRBD1 (5 bases). The germline CDR1 and CDR2 sequences are LNHDA and SQIVND (reference sequence). CDR3 size: 15 residues. The V end lost 3 bases, the J end lost 0 bases, and 11 bases lay between the germline ends. The CDR3 spells CASSIFSGLNTEAFF. The CDR3 region has the DNA TGTGCCAGTAGTATTTTTTCAGGGCTGAACACTGAAGCTTTCTTT.

V and J are TRBV10-2 and TRBJ2-1; 7 bases align to TRBD1. Germline lookup yields CDR1 WSHSY and CDR2 SAAADI. The trim removed 7 bases at V and 6 bases at J, leaving 9 bases unmatched. This CDR3 is 14 amino acids long. The chain's CDR3 is CASNSNRGGNEQFF. The CDR3 coding sequence is TGCGCCAGCAATTCCAACAGGGGTGGCAATGAGCAGTTCTTC.

This sequence joins TRBV6-1 and TRBJ2-7; D uncertain. V was pared by 0 bases and J by 1 base, with 13 bases between. Germline V gene lookup returns CDR1 MNHNS and CDR2 SASEGT. The length of the CDR3 is 16 residues. The CDR3: CASSEAANGFSYEQYV. The CDR3 DNA reads as TGTGCCAGCAGTGAAGCGGCGAACGGGTTTTCCTACGAGCAGTACGTC.

This clone has just one count. This chain links TRBV2 with TRBJ2-5; weak D call: TRBD2 (5 bases). Trimming removed 7 bases at V and 0 bases at J, with 12 bases between. This CDR3 has 14 residues. From germline, CDR1 is SNHLY and CDR2 FYNNEI. This chain's CDR3 is CASTDGVYQETQYF. The CDR3 nucleotides read TGTGCCAGCACTGACGGGGTGTACCAAGAGACCCAGTACTTC.

The rearrangement links TRBV4-2 to TRBJ2-4, with unresolved D. CDR1 and CDR2 from the germline V gene are LGHNA and YNFKEQ. V was trimmed by 0 bases and J by 0 bases, leaving 6 bases between them. The CDR3 has 15 amino acids. CDR3 sequence: CASSQDLKAKNIQYF. In DNA, the CDR3 is TGTGCCAGCAGCCAAGATTTAAAAGCCAAAAACATTCAGTACTTC.

The chain uses TRBV7-2 and TRBJ1-3, with 7 bases matching TRBD1. The germline V gene encodes CDR1 SGHTA and CDR2 FQGNSA. The CDR3 spans 18 residues. The ends lost 7 bases at V and 0 bases at J; junction bases unmatched: 15. CDR3 sequence: CASTQGRNRGYSGNTIYF. The DNA for the CDR3 is TGTGCCAGCACCCAGGGAAGGAACAGGGGATACTCTGGAAACACCATATATTTT.

A few counts support this clone. The rearrangement joins TRBV27 to TRBJ2-7; no definite D call. The V end was cut by 3 bases, the J end by 0 bases, with 9 bases between. CDR1 MNHEY and CDR2 SMNVEV come from the germline V gene (reference sequence). The CDR3 totals 14 residues. CDR3 nucleotides: TGTGCCAGCAGTTTCCTTACTTCCTCCTACGAGCAGTACTTC. This translates into CASSFLTSSYEQYF.

This clone was picked up a small number of times. The CDR3 nucleotides are TGTGCCATCAGTCCCTTCGGGGATGGCTACACCTTC. It codes for CAISPFGDGYTF. The rearrangement joins TRBV10-3 to TRBJ1-2; D uncertain. The CDR3 is 12 residues long. The germline V gene encodes CDR1 ENHRY and CDR2 SYGVKD. The germline V and J ends were trimmed by 5 bases and 6 bases, with 10 bases remaining between them.

This chain joins TRBV21-1 and TRBJ1-1. TRBV21-1 is recorded as a pseudogene. The CDR3 consists of 12 residues. In DNA form, the CDR3 reads TGTGCCAGCAACCTACCGAACACTGAAGCTTTCTTT. It codes for CASNLPNTEAFF.

This chain uses TRBV19 with TRBJ2-7; D may be TRBD1 (5 bases). V lost 2 bases and J 4 bases, leaving 12 bases between the germline ends. Germline loops: CDR1 LNHDA, CDR2 SQIVND (reference sequence). The CDR3 is 14 residues long. CDR3: CASSISTALYEQYF. The CDR3 DNA reads as TGTGCCAGTAGTATATCGACAGCCTTATACGAGCAGTACTTC.

J is TRBJ1-2 and V is TRBV2; 7 bases map to TRBD1. CDR3 size: 12 residues. Germline assignment: CDR1 SNHLY and CDR2 FYNNEI. The junction had 1 base not matched to a gene; V was cut back by 7 bases and J by 2 bases. CDR3 in DNA: TGTGCCAGCATAGGGGGCAACTATGGCTACACCTTC. The encoded protein is CASIGGNYGYTF. The full variable domain, in which reference TRBV2 and TRBJ1-2 provide the parts outside the CDR3, is EPEVTQTPSHQVTQMGQEVILRCVPISNHLYFYWYRQILGQKVEFLVSFYNNEISEKSEIFDDQFSVERPDGSNFTLKIRSTKLEDSAMYFCASIGGNYGYTFGSGTRLTVV.

A single count supports this clone. V gene TRBV19 combines with J gene TRBJ2-3; D is perhaps TRBD2 (6 bases). The ends were cut back, 5 bases at V and 5 bases at J, with 17 bases in the middle. Germline V gene data show CDR1 as LNHDA and CDR2 as SQIVND (reference sequence). The CDR3 is 15 residues long. The CDR3 sequence is CASSHLTSRRDTQYF. The DNA of the CDR3 is TGTGCCAGTAGTCATCTTACTAGCCGGAGAGATACGCAGTATTTT.

The V and J genes are TRBV4-1 and TRBJ1-1; D is unresolved. V lost 1 base to trimming and J lost 1 base, with 16 bases between them. In germline, CDR1 is MGHRA, CDR2 YSYEKL. This CDR3 spans 17 amino acids. The CDR3 region is CASSQAVGQRWNTEAFF. As DNA, the CDR3 is TGCGCCAGCAGCCAAGCCGTGGGCCAACGCTGGAACACTGAAGCTTTCTTT.

The V and J genes are TRBV19 and TRBJ2-1, with D possibly TRBD1 on 6 matching bases. The germline gives CDR1 LNHDA, CDR2 SQIVND (reference sequence). This CDR3 contains 15 residues. V was cut by 3 bases and J by 7 bases, with 16 bases left in between. The DNA for the CDR3 is TGTGCCAGTAGTATGGAAGCCCCAGGGGCAAATGAGCAGTTCTTC. It yields the protein CASSMEAPGANEQFF.

The V and J genes are TRBV24-1 and TRBJ2-3, with 9 bases fitting TRBD2. With 5 bases clipped from V and 11 bases from J, the junction kept 4 bases outside the gene matches. This CDR3 is 12 amino acids long. Germline lookup yields CDR1 KGHDR and CDR2 SFDVKD. The CDR3 sequence is CATSVSGGRQYF. Here the CDR3 DNA reads TGTGCCACCAGTGTAAGCGGGGGGAGGCAGTATTTT.

The V gene is TRBV27, the J gene TRBJ1-2, with 7 bases that match TRBD1. The CDR3 contains 15 residues. V shed 5 bases, J shed 3 bases, and the junction held 9 bases outside the gene matches. CDR1 and CDR2 from the germline V gene are MNHEY and SMNVEV (reference sequence). The DNA for the CDR3 is TGTGCCAGCAGTCGCGACAGGGATGGTGACTATGGCTACACCTTC. Residues: CASSRDRDGDYGYTF.

The genes are TRBV5-1 and TRBJ1-1, with TRBD1 as a possible D gene (6 bases). CDR3 length: 15 residues. Per germline, CDR1 SGHRS and CDR2 YFSETQ. Trimming left V 0 bases short and J 0 bases short, with 9 bases between. CDR3 coding DNA: TGCGCCAGCAGCTTGGCGGGGGGGCTGAACACTGAAGCTTTCTTT. Protein: CASSLAGGLNTEAFF.

V gene TRBV5-1 combines with J gene TRBJ1-1; unclear D gene. CDR3 length equals 14 residues. The germline V and J ends were trimmed by 1 base and 2 bases, with 9 bases remaining between them. Germline-derived CDR1 and CDR2 are SGHRS and YFSETQ. CDR3 in DNA: TGCGCCAGCAGCTTGTTAGCCACCAACACTGAAGCTTTCTTT. It is translated as CASSLLATNTEAFF.

The gene calls are TRBV12-3 or TRBV12-4 and TRBJ1-1; D not certain. V gave up 5 bases and J gave up 3 bases, with 7 bases separating them. This CDR3 has 12 residues. The CDR3 DNA sequence: TGTGCCAGCAGTCCACAATACACTGAAGCTTTCTTT. It specifies CASSPQYTEAFF.

V usage is TRBV7-9 and J usage is TRBJ1-2, with TRBD1 matching over 9 bases. V lost 6 bases and J lost 6; bases outside the gene matches: 5. The CDR3 spans 13 residues. Germline V gives CDR1 SEHNR, CDR2 FQNEAQ (reference sequence). DNA for the CDR3: TGTGCCAGCAGTTTTACAGGGGGCAATGGCTACACCTTC. Amino acids: CASSFTGGNGYTF.

V gene TRBV7-8 combines with J gene TRBJ2-1; a weak D match, TRBD2 (5 bases). Germline CDR1 and CDR2: SGHVS and FQNEAQ. This CDR3 comprises 16 residues. Trimming stripped 4 bases from V and 7 bases from J, with 20 bases between. DNA of the CDR3: TGTGCCAGCAGCTCCTCTCTCCGAGAGGGCCGGAATGAGCAGTTCTTC. Protein: CASSSSLREGRNEQFF.

The CDR3 region is CASSPSQGRTDTQYF. For the CDR3, the DNA is TGTGCCAGCTCACCATCACAGGGACGTACAGATACGCAGTATTTT. The rearrangement uses TRBV18 and TRBJ2-3, with D possibly being TRBD1 (6 bases). V lost 2 bases and J lost 3, with 12 bases in between. The germline gives CDR1 KGHSH, CDR2 LQKENI. This CDR3 spans 15 amino acids.

This clone occurred a few times. J is TRBJ2-7 and V is TRBV6-5, with D tentatively TRBD2 (6 bases). From germline, CDR1 is MNHEY and CDR2 SVGAGI. Trimming stripped 6 bases from V and 1 base from J, with 10 bases between. The CDR3 sequence is 13 residues long. This CDR3 is CASSRGNSYEQYF. The CDR3 region has the DNA TGTGCCAGCAGCCGCGGGAATTCCTACGAGCAGTACTTC.